This is a list of T cell receptor beta chains from one sample in a study of identical twins. In TCRdb, the 5' RACE reads were re-called with MiXCR into one record per CDR3 protein. The sample lists a few hundred thousand distinct CDR3 sequences, over 8.5% occurring once. This sample was also put to use in a study of yellow fever vaccine responses in identical twins.

The sequencing sample was made of CD8+ T cells sorted from blood. Source of these receptors: a woman between 18 and 29 years old in good health. CDR3s include the opening cysteine and the closing phenylalanine or tryptophan. The order of the fields is CDR3 length, D gene, clone size, J gene, V gene, CDR3 protein, CDR3 DNA. A D gene is named only where the DNA matches it firmly. Not every row has a clone size; where given, it reads once, few, many or a size class.

CDR3 length: 11; D gene: .; clone size: many; J gene: TRBJ2-7; V gene: TRBV6-2/TRBV6-3; CDR3 protein: CASSLSEEQYF; CDR3 DNA: TGTGCCAGCAGCCTCTCCGAGGAGCAGTACTTC
CDR3 length: 11; D gene: .; clone size: few; J gene: TRBJ2-1; V gene: TRBV7-8; CDR3 protein: CASRVSAEQFF; CDR3 DNA: TGTGCCAGCAGGGTTAGTGCTGAGCAGTTCTTC
CDR3 length: 15; D gene: TRBD2; clone size: .; J gene: TRBJ2-3; V gene: TRBV5-1; CDR3 protein: CASSGGLAGTDTQYF; CDR3 DNA: TGCGCCAGCAGCGGGGGACTAGCGGGCACAGATACGCAGTATTTT
CDR3 length: 13; D gene: TRBD2; clone size: .; J gene: TRBJ2-7; V gene: TRBV7-9; CDR3 protein: CASSAAGGDEQYF; CDR3 DNA: TGTGCCAGCAGCGCCGCGGGGGGGGACGAGCAGTACTTC
CDR3 length: 17; D gene: TRBD1; clone size: few; J gene: TRBJ1-1; V gene: TRBV4-1; CDR3 protein: CASSREQGALLNTEAFF; CDR3 DNA: TGCGCCAGCAGCCGAGAACAGGGGGCCCTATTGAACACTGAAGCTTTCTTT
CDR3 length: 15; D gene: .; clone size: once; J gene: TRBJ2-3; V gene: TRBV6-5; CDR3 protein: CASSYRGADTDTQYF; CDR3 DNA: TGTGCCAGCAGTTACCGCGGGGCCGACACAGATACGCAGTATTTT
CDR3 length: 16; D gene: TRBD1; clone size: many; J gene: TRBJ2-7; V gene: TRBV7-9; CDR3 protein: CASSLGPGQGDYEQYF; CDR3 DNA: TGTGCCAGCAGCTTAGGGCCGGGACAGGGGGATTACGAGCAGTACTTC
CDR3 length: 15; D gene: .; clone size: .; J gene: TRBJ2-7; V gene: TRBV27; CDR3 protein: CASSSTPAAPYEQYF; CDR3 DNA: TGTGCCAGCAGTTCCACACCCGCGGCCCCCTACGAGCAGTACTTC
CDR3 length: 13; D gene: .; clone size: many; J gene: TRBJ2-1; V gene: TRBV29-1; CDR3 protein: CSVLGGSKNEQFF; CDR3 DNA: TGCAGCGTCCTGGGGGGCAGCAAAAATGAGCAGTTCTTC
CDR3 length: 14; D gene: TRBD2; clone size: many; J gene: TRBJ2-1; V gene: TRBV27; CDR3 protein: CASSRLGLDNEQFF; CDR3 DNA: TGTGCCAGCAGTCGACTCGGACTAGACAATGAGCAGTTCTTC
CDR3 length: 15; D gene: TRBD2; clone size: .; J gene: TRBJ2-7; V gene: TRBV20-1; CDR3 protein: CSARILLAGLGEQYF; CDR3 DNA: TGCAGTGCTAGGATCCTCCTAGCGGGACTCGGCGAGCAGTACTTC
CDR3 length: 13; D gene: .; clone size: .; J gene: TRBJ2-2; V gene: TRBV7-6; CDR3 protein: CTSSPRVTGELFF; CDR3 DNA: TGTACCAGCAGCCCCCGGGTTACCGGGGAGCTGTTTTTT
CDR3 length: 14; D gene: TRBD1; clone size: .; J gene: TRBJ2-7; V gene: TRBV5-4; CDR3 protein: CASSVWTGSYEQYF; CDR3 DNA: TGTGCCAGCAGCGTCTGGACAGGGTCCTACGAGCAGTACTTC
CDR3 length: 14; D gene: .; clone size: .; J gene: TRBJ1-6; V gene: TRBV6-2/TRBV6-3; CDR3 protein: CASREDGLDSPLHF; CDR3 DNA: TGTGCCAGCAGGGAGGACGGATTGGATTCACCCCTCCACTTT
CDR3 length: 14; D gene: .; clone size: .; J gene: TRBJ2-7; V gene: TRBV4-1; CDR3 protein: CASSQVDDGDEQYF; CDR3 DNA: TGCGCCAGCAGCCAAGTAGATGACGGGGACGAGCAGTACTTC